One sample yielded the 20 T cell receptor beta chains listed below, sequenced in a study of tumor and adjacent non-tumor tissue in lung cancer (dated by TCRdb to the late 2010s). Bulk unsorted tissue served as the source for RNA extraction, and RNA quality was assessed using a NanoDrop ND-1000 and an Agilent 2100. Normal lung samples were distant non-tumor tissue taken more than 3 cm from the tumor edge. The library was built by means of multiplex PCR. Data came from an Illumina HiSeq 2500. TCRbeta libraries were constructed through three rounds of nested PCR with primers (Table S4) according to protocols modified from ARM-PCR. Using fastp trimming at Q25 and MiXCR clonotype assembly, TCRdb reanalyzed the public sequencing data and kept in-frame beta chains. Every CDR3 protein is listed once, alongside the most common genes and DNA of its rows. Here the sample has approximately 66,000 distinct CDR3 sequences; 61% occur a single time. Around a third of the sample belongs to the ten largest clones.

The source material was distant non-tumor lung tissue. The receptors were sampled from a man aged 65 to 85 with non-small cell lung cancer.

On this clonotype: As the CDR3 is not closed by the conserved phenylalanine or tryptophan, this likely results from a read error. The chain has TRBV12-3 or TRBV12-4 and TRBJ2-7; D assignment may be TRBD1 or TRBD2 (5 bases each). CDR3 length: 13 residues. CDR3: CVSSFGTLYEQYL. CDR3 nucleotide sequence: TGTGTCAGCAGTTTTGGGACCCTCTACGAGCAGTACCTC.

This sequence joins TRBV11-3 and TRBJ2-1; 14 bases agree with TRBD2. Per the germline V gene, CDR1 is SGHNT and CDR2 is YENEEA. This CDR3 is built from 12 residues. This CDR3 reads CTSSGLAGGLFF. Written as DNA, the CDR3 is TGTACGAGCAGCGGACTAGCGGGGGGTTTGTTCTTC. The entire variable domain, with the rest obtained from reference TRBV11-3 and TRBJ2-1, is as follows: EAGVVQSPRYKIIEKKQPVAFWCNPISGHNTLYWYLQNLGQGPELLIRYENEEAVDDSQLPKDRFSAERLKGVDSTLKIQPAELGDSAVYLCTSSGLAGGLFFGPGTRLTVL.

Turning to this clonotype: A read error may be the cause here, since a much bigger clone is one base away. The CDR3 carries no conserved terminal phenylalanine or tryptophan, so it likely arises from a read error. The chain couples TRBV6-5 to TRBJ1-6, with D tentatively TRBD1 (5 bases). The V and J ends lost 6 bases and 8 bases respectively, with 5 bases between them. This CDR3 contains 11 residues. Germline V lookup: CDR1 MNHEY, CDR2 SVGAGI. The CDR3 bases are TGTGCCAGCAGGGGGGATTCACCCCTCCACCTT. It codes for CASRGDSPLHL.

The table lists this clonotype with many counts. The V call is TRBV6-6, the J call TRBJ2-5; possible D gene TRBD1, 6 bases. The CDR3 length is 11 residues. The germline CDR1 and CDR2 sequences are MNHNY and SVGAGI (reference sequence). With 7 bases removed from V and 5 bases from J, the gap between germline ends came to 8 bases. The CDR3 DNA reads TGTGCCAGCACCAGGGGCGAGACCCAGTACTTC. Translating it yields CASTRGETQYF.

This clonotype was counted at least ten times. DNA for the CDR3: TGTGCCAGCAGCCCGGGGACGAAGAGACTAGGGGAGCAGTACTTC. Its translation: CASSPGTKRLGEQYF. The chain combines TRBV5-6 with TRBJ2-7; D is perhaps TRBD2 (6 bases). CDR1 SGHDT and CDR2 YYEEEE come from the germline V gene. The CDR3 is 15 residues long. V lost 4 bases, J lost 7 bases, and 21 bases lay in between.

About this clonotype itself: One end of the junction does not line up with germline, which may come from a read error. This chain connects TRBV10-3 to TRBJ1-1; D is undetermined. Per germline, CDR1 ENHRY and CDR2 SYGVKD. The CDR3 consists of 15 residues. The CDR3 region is CAFSESAYLNTEAFF. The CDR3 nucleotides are TGTGCCTTCAGTGAGTCCGCATATTTAAACACCGAAGCTTTCTTT.

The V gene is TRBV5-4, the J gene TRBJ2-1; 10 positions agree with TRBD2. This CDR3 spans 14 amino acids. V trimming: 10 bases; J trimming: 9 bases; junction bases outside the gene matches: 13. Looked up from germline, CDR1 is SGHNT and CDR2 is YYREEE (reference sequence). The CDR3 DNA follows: TGTGCCGGCATGAAGCGGGGGGGAAACAGTGAGCAGTTCTTC. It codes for CAGMKRGGNSEQFF.

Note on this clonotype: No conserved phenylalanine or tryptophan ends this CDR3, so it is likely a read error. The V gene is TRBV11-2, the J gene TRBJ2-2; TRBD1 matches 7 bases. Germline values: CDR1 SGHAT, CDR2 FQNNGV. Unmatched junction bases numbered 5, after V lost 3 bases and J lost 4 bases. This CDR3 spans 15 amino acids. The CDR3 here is CASSLTGSVTGELFL. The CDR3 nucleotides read TGTGCCAGCAGCTTGACAGGGTCTGTCACCGGGGAGCTGTTTCTT.

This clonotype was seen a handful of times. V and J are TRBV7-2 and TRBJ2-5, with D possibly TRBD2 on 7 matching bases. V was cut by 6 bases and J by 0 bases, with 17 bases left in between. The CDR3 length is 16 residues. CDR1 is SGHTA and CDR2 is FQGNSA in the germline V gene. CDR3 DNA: TGTGCCAGCAGTCCGGGGCGCGGGGGCGACCAAGAGACCCAGTACTTC. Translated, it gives CASSPGRGGDQETQYF.

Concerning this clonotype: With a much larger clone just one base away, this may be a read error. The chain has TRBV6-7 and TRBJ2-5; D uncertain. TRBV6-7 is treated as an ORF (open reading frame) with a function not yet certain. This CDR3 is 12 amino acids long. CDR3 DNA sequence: TGTGCCAGCAGTTACTATCCAGAGGCCCAGTACTTC. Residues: CASSYYPEAQYF.

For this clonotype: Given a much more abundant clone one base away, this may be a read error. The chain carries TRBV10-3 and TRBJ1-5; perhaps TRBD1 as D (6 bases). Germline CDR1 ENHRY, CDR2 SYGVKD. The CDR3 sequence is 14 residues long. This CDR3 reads CDIGGAMNNQPQHF. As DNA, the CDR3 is TGTGACATTGGGGGGGCAATGAACAATCAGCCCCAGCATTTT.

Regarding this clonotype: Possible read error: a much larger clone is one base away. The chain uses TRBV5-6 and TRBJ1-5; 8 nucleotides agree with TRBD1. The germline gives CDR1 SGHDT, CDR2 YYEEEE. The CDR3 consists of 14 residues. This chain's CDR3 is CGSSLTGGNQPQHF. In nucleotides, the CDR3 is TGTGGCAGCAGCTTGACAGGGGGCAATCAGCCCCAGCATTTT.

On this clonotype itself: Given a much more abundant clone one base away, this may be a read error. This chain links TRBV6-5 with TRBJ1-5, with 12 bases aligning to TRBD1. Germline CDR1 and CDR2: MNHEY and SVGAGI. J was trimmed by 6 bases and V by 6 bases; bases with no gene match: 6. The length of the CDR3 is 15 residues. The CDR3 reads CASRTGTGGGQPQHF. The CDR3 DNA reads TGTGCCAGCAGAACCGGGACAGGGGGCGGTCAGCCCCAGCATTTT.

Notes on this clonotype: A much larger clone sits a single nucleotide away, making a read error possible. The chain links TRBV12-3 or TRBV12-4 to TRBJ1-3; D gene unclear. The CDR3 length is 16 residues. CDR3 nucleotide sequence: TGTGCCAACAGTTTACGGACTCAAATCTCTGGAAACACCATATATTTT. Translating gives CANSLRTQISGNTIYF.

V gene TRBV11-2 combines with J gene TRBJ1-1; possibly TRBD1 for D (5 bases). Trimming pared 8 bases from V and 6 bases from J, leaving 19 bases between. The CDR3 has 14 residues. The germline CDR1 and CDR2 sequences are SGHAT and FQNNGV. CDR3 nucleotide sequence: TGTGCCAGCGGGCCAGGGCAAGGGTACGCTGAAGCTTTCTTT. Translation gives CASGPGQGYAEAFF.

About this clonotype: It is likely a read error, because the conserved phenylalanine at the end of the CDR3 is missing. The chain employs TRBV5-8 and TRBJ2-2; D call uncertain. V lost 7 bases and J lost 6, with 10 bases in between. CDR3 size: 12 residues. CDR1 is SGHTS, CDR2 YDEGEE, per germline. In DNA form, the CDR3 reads TGTGCCAGCGGCACGCGGCCCGGGGAGCTGTTTTCT. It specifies CASGTRPGELFS.

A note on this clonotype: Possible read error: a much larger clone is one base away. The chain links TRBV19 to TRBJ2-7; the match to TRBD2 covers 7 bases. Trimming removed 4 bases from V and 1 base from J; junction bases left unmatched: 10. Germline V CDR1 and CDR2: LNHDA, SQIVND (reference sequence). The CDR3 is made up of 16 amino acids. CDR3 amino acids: CASSTRTWEGSYEQYF. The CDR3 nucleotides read TGTGCCAGTAGTACCCGGACATGGGAGGGATCCTACGAGCAGTACTTC. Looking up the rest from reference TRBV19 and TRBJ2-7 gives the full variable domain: DGGITQSPKYLFRKEGQNVTLSCEQNLNHDAMYWYRQDPGQGLRLIYYSQIVNDFQKGDIAEGYSVSREKKESFPLTVTSAQKNPTAFYLCASSTRTWEGSYEQYFGPGTRLTVT.

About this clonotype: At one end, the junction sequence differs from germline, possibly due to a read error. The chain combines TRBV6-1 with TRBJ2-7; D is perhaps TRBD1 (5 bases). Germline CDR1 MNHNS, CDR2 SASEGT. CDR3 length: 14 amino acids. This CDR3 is CSSRQNRLSYEQYF. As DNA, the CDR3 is TGTTCCAGCAGACAAAACAGGCTTTCCTACGAGCAGTATTTC.

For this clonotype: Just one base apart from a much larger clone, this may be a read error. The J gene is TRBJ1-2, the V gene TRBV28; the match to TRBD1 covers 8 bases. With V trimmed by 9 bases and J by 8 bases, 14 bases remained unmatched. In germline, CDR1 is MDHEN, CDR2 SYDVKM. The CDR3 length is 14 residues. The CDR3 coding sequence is TGTGCCAGTACTAGAACAGGGGGAATGCGGGGCTACACCTTC. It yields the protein CASTRTGGMRGYTF.

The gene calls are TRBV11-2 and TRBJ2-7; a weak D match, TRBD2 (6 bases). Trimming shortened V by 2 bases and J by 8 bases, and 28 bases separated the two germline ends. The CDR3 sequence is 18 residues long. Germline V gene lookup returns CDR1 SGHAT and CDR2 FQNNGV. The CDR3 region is CASSLNGAGGPMFDKQYF. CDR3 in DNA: TGTGCCAGCAGCTTAAACGGGGCAGGAGGGCCAATGTTCGACAAGCAGTACTTC.